These 17 T cell receptor beta chains were sequenced from one sample in a study of T-cell reconstitution after alpha-beta-depleted transplantation in children. Unique molecular identifiers were used to barcode this TCRbeta library. MiXCR, applied by TCRdb to the PCR reads, yields one record per CDR3 protein. The table includes about 640,000 distinct CDR3 sequences, 16% detected once. The sequencing here drew on PBMCs from the stem cell graft donor, taken from the stem cell graft. These receptors were obtained from a human donor who donated a stem cell graft to a child with acute myeloid leukemia.

This clonotype turned up a few times. V usage is TRBV15 and J usage is TRBJ1-2; tentative D call: TRBD1 (5 bases). The CDR3 contains 16 residues. Trimming removed 0 bases from V and 3 bases from J, with 14 bases in between. In germline, CDR1 is LNHNV, CDR2 YYDKDF (reference sequence). CDR3 bases: TGTGCCACCAGCAGAGATCGGGCAGGGAATCACTATGGCTACACCTTC. This codes for CATSRDRAGNHYGYTF. Looking up the rest from reference TRBV15 and TRBJ1-2 gives the full variable domain: DAMVIQNPRYQVTQFGKPVTLSCSQTLNHNVMYWYQQKSSQAPKLLFHYYDKDFNNEADTPDNFQSRRPNTSFCFLDIRSPGLGDTAMYLCATSRDRAGNHYGYTFGSGTRLTVV.

This clonotype was seen a handful of times. This chain connects TRBV4-3 to TRBJ2-3, with D perhaps TRBD1 (5 bases). Trimming removed 0 bases from V and 6 bases from J, with 10 bases in between. This CDR3 is 14 amino acids long. Germline lookup yields CDR1 LGHNA and CDR2 YSLEER. As DNA, the CDR3 is TGCGCCAGCAGCCAAGATAGGACATCCGATACGCAGTATTTT. Its protein is CASSQDRTSDTQYF.

This chain connects TRBV20-1 to TRBJ1-6; the D is unclear. V was cut by 0 bases and J by 18 bases, with 21 bases left in between. This CDR3 comprises 14 residues. Germline V gene data show CDR1 as DFQATT and CDR2 as SNEGSKA (reference sequence). CDR3 protein: CSARDEPTVLTPHF. CDR3 bases: TGCAGTGCTAGAGATGAACCCACGGTGTTAACCCCCCACTTT.

This clonotype was recorded a few times. DNA of the CDR3: TGTGCCAGCAGTTCTAGGGACAGGGGGAATTCACCCCTCCACTTT. Its protein is CASSSRDRGNSPLHF. This chain connects TRBV12-3 or TRBV12-4 to TRBJ1-6, with 11 bases lining up with TRBD1. Germline trimming cut 4 bases from V and 7 bases from J; bases unmatched to any gene: 3. The CDR3 extends over 15 amino acids.

This clonotype was seen a handful of times. The gene calls are TRBV5-1 and TRBJ2-1, with 10 bases identical to TRBD1. Germline V gene lookup returns CDR1 SGHRS and CDR2 YFSETQ. V dropped 2 bases and J dropped 10; count of bases not matched to a gene: 9. The CDR3 has 15 residues. CDR3 in amino acids: CASSLPGQGMEEQFF. CDR3 sequence (DNA): TGCGCCAGCAGCTTACCGGGACAGGGGATGGAGGAGCAGTTCTTC.

This clonotype occurred a few times. V usage is TRBV12-3 or TRBV12-4 and J usage is TRBJ2-3; D is undetermined. CDR3 length: 15 amino acids. V was trimmed by 5 bases and J by 4 bases, leaving 16 bases between them. CDR3 DNA: TGTGCCAGCAGTAAACCGGGCTCCCCCCCAGATACGCAGTATTTT. It is translated as CASSKPGSPPDTQYF.

Turning to this clonotype: This may arise from a read error, as a much more abundant clone is one base away. CDR3 sequence: CASGLHGSGTGAFF. Here the CDR3 DNA reads TGTGCTAGTGGTTTGCACGGCAGCGGCACTGGAGCTTTCTTT. This rearrangement joins TRBV12-5 to TRBJ1-1; D not resolved. Germline assignment: CDR1 LGHNT and CDR2 FRNRAP. The CDR3 extends over 14 amino acids.

This clonotype has ten or more counts. This chain links TRBV29-1 with TRBJ2-1, with D unclear. The CDR3 is made up of 11 amino acids. V was clipped by 1 base and J by 13 bases, with 11 bases between them. Germline V gene lookup returns CDR1 SQVTM and CDR2 ANQGSEA. The CDR3 reads CSVEVLALQFF. The CDR3 DNA reads TGCAGCGTTGAAGTTTTGGCTTTACAGTTCTTC.

This clonotype came up a few times. The chain couples TRBV11-2 to TRBJ2-1; D tentatively fits TRBD1 or TRBD2 (5 bases each). Germline V CDR1 and CDR2: SGHAT, FQNNGV. This CDR3 has 17 amino acids. V was pared by 3 bases and J by 6 bases, with 21 bases between. CDR3 loop: CASSFPLRGRAVNEQFF. The DNA for the CDR3 is TGTGCCAGCAGCTTCCCCCTACGGGGCAGGGCGGTCAATGAGCAGTTCTTC.

This chain uses TRBV4-1 with TRBJ1-5; D not resolved. CDR1 and CDR2 (germline): MGHRA, YSYEKL. The CDR3 spans 15 residues. Trimming took off 0 bases at V and 5 bases at J, with 11 bases between the two ends. The chain's CDR3 is CASSQEGNSHQPQHF. Here the CDR3 DNA reads TGCGCCAGCAGCCAAGAGGGAAATTCCCATCAGCCCCAGCATTTT.

J is TRBJ1-1 and V is TRBV7-9; no firm D call. This CDR3 is built from 15 residues. Germline CDR1 is SEHNR and CDR2 is FQNEAQ (reference sequence). V gave up 7 bases and J gave up 0 bases, with 15 bases separating them. DNA for the CDR3: TGTGCCAGCACTACCCCCTACGGGCTGAACACTGAAGCTTTCTTT. Translation gives CASTTPYGLNTEAFF.

This clonotype was recorded once. The chain joins TRBV7-9 to TRBJ2-5, with TRBD1 identical over 7 bases. Germline loops: CDR1 SEHNR, CDR2 FQNEAQ (reference sequence). This CDR3 is built from 14 residues. Trimming removed 8 bases from V and 3 bases from J; junction bases left unmatched: 9. CDR3 region: CASYSGQTKETQYF. The CDR3, as DNA: TGTGCCAGCTACTCGGGACAGACTAAAGAGACCCAGTACTTC. The variable domain in full, with the rest retrieved from reference TRBV7-9 and TRBJ2-5, is DTGVSQNPRHKITKRGQNVTFRCDPISEHNRLYWYRQTLGQGPEFLTYFQNEAQLEKSRLLSDRFSAERPKGSFSTLEIQRTEQGDSAMYLCASYSGQTKETQYFGPGTRLLVL.

This clonotype was detected many times. V and J are TRBV29-1 and TRBJ1-2; tentatively, D is TRBD1 (5 bases). V shed 8 bases and J shed 6 bases, with 10 bases lying between them. The CDR3 runs to 10 residues. From germline, CDR1 is SQVTM and CDR2 ANQGSEA. CDR3 sequence (DNA): TGCAGCATCCTGACAGATGGCTACACCTTC. It specifies CSILTDGYTF.

This chain connects TRBV5-1 to TRBJ2-7; D gene ambiguous. Trimming pared 2 bases from V and 0 bases from J, leaving 18 bases between. The germline V gene encodes CDR1 SGHRS and CDR2 YFSETQ. The CDR3 is 17 amino acids. This CDR3 reads CASSFGAGVQSSYEQYF. CDR3 nucleotides: TGCGCCAGCAGCTTCGGAGCCGGCGTACAGAGCTCCTACGAGCAGTACTTC.

The table lists this clonotype with many counts. This chain uses TRBV4-3 with TRBJ2-1; maybe TRBD2 (5 bases). Germline V gene lookup returns CDR1 LGHNA and CDR2 YSLEER. The CDR3 spans 15 residues. Trimming shortened V by 0 bases and J by 4 bases, and 10 bases separated the two germline ends. The CDR3 here is CASSQEVAIYNEQFF. As DNA, the CDR3 is TGCGCCAGCAGCCAAGAGGTAGCGATATACAATGAGCAGTTCTTC.

The genes are TRBV28 and TRBJ2-1, with D maybe TRBD2 (5 bases). The CDR3 consists of 12 residues. Trimming took off 6 bases at V and 8 bases at J, with 11 bases between the two ends. Germline CDR1 is MDHEN and CDR2 is SYDVKM. The CDR3 region is CASRLNGDEQFF. Here the CDR3 DNA reads TGTGCCAGCAGGTTAAACGGGGATGAGCAGTTCTTC. Looking up the rest from reference TRBV28 and TRBJ2-1 gives the full variable domain: DVKVTQSSRYLVKRTGEKVFLECVQDMDHENMFWYRQDPGLGLRLIYFSYDVKMKEKGDIPEGYSVSREKKERFSLILESASTNQTSMYLCASRLNGDEQFFGPGTRLTVL.

Only a few counts were recorded for this clonotype. J is TRBJ1-1 and V is TRBV7-9; D ambiguous. The CDR3 totals 16 residues. Germline lookup yields CDR1 SEHNR and CDR2 FQNEAQ (reference sequence). V gave up 1 base and J gave up 5 bases, with 17 bases separating them. CDR3 nucleotides: TGTGCCAGCAGCTTAGGTGTCAAGGGTAGAGAAACTGAAGCTTTCTTT. This sequence encodes CASSLGVKGRETEAFF.